The source of this T cell receptor (beta chain) is a study of blood T cell repertoires in COVID-19. At the level of the study: Spain, Italy and the United States supplied samples that represented acute and convalescent COVID-19.

The germline V gene encodes CDR1 SGHTA and CDR2 FQGNSA. Trimming stripped 1 base from V and 8 bases from J, with 20 bases between. This CDR3 has 16 residues. Per the study methods: Quantification of nucleated cells was approximated via reference gene primer amplification. Some clones are missing from TCRdb's copy, which holds only in-frame ones; the method was immunoSEQ multiplex PCR. The D gene and trimming were derived from the DNA, and the V and J assignments and clone size from that table. The sample records under 300,000 clones, more than 75% being singletons. V is TRBV7-2 and J is TRBJ1-2; D is perhaps TRBD1 (5 bases). Sequencing was done on a sample of peripheral blood. The receptor's source is a woman in her seventies with active or convalescent COVID-19. The CDR3 here is CASSLGIGEGTMGYTF. CDR3 in DNA: TGTGCCAGCAGCTTAGGAATTGGGGAGGGGACTATGGGCTACACCTTC.